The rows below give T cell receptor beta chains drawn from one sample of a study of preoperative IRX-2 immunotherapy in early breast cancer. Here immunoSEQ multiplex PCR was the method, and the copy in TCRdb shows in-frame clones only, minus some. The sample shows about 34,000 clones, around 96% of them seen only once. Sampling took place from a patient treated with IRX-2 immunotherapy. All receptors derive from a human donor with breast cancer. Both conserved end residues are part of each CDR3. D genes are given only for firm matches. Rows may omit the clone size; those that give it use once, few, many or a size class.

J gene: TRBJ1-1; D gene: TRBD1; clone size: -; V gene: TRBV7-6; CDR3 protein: CASSSLDREKEAFF; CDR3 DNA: TGTGCCAGCAGCTCCCTCGACAGGGAAAAAGAAGCTTTCTTT
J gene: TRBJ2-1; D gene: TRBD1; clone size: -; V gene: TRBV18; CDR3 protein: CASSPDLGQGWFF; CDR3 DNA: TGTGCCAGCTCACCGGACCTGGGACAGGGGTGGTTCTTC
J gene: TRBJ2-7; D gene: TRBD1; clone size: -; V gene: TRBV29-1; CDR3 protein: CSVVGTGNYEQYF; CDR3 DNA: TGCAGCGTTGTAGGGACAGGGAACTACGAGCAGTACTTC
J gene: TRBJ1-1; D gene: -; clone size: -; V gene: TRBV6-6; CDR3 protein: CASSSNDRGSEAFF; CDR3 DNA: TGTGCCAGCAGTTCGAATGACCGGGGTTCTGAAGCTTTCTTT
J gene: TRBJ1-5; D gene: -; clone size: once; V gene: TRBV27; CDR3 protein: CASSFTGILYGNQPQHF; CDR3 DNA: TGTGCCAGCAGTTTTACAGGGATCTTGTACGGCAATCAGCCCCAGCATTTT
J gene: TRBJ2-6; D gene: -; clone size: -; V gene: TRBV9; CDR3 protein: CASSVVDPFGSGANVLTF; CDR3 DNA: TGTGCCAGCAGCGTAGTAGACCCCTTTGGGTCTGGGGCCAACGTCCTGACTTTC
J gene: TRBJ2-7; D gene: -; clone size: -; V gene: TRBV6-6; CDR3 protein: CASSYSIRTPPYEQYF; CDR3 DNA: TGTGCCAGCAGTTACTCGATCAGGACGCCCCCCTACGAGCAGTACTTC
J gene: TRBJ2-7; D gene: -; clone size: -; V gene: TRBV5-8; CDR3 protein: CASSLRTEQYF; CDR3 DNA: TGTGCCAGCAGCTTGAGAACCGAGCAGTACTTC
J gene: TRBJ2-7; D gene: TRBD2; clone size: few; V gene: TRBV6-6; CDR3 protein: CASTHLSGGYEQYF; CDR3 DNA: TGTGCCAGCACCCATCTTAGCGGGGGCTACGAGCAGTACTTC
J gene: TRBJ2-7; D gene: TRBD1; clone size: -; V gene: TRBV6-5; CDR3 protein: CASSLAGTGREQYF; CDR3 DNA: TGTGCCAGCAGTTTAGCCGGGACAGGTAGGGAGCAGTACTTC
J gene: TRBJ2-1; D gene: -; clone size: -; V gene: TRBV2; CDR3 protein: CASRAILGYNEQFF; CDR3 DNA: TGTGCCAGCAGGGCGATTTTGGGCTACAATGAGCAGTTCTTC
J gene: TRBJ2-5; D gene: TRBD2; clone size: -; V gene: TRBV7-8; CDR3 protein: CASSSETSAGETQYF; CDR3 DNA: TGTGCCAGCAGCTCCGAGACTAGCGCGGGCGAGACCCAGTACTTC
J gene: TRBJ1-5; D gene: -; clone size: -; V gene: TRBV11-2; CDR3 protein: CASSPIGASQPQHF; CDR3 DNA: TGTGCCAGCAGCCCTATAGGGGCGAGTCAGCCCCAGCATTTT
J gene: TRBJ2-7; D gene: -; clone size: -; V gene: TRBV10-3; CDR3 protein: CAISEVGTDSYEQYF; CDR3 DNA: TGTGCCATCAGTGAGGTAGGGACCGATTCCTACGAGCAGTACTTC
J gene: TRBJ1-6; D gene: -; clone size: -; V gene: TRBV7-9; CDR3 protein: CASSPGGEVNSPLHF; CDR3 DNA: TGTGCCAGCAGCCCCGGCGGGGAGGTTAACTCACCCCTCCACTTT
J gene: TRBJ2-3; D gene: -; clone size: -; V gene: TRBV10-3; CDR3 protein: CAISESGPRTDTQYF; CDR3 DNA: TGTGCCATCAGTGAGTCGGGACCTCGCACAGATACGCAGTATTTT